Each of the 27 T cell receptor beta chains below was sequenced from the same sample in a study of Tregs in tolerant kidney transplant recipients. Using immunoSEQ multiplex PCR, the repertoire was profiled, and TCRdb retains in-frame clones only, with some absent. Of about 240,000 clones in the sample, 65% to 85% are singletons; the top ten hold roughly 0.67%. Sequencing was done on a sample of CD4+ T cells from blood. The receptors come from a human donor in good health.

The chain recombines TRBV6-1 with TRBJ2-3, with TRBD1 matching over 7 bases. Per germline, CDR1 MNHNS and CDR2 SASEGT. V lost 6 bases to trimming and J lost 1 base; unmatched junction nucleotides: 1. The CDR3 runs to 13 residues. The CDR3 loop reads CASRGQGTDTQYF. The CDR3 nucleotides are TGTGCCAGCAGAGGACAGGGCACAGATACGCAGTATTTT.

The CDR3 is CASSESSGGLQETQYF. The DNA for the CDR3 is TGCGCCAGCAGTGAGTCGAGCGGGGGCCTACAAGAGACCCAGTACTTC. V and J are TRBV10-1 and TRBJ2-5; 8 bases map to TRBD2. Germline V gives CDR1 WNHNN, CDR2 SYGVQD (reference sequence). CDR3 length equals 16 residues. V was pared by 0 bases and J by 2 bases, with 5 bases of the junction left unmatched.

This clone was detected only once. The chain joins TRBV12-5 to TRBJ2-3; D might be TRBD2 (6 bases). Trimming removed 9 bases from V and 1 base from J, with 11 bases in between. This CDR3 comprises 13 residues. The germline V gene has CDR1 LGHNT and CDR2 FRNRAP. The CDR3 DNA is TGTGCTAGGGTGGGGGGAGGCACAGATACGCAGTATTTT. Its protein product is CARVGGGTDTQYF.

This chain joins TRBV7-8 and TRBJ1-5; 7 nucleotides agree with TRBD1. The CDR3 totals 15 residues. The J segment lost 6 bases and the V segment lost 2 bases, leaving 7 bases of the junction unmatched. From germline, CDR1 is SGHVS and CDR2 FQNEAQ. The CDR3 loop is CASSLRQGGFQPQHF. Written as DNA, the CDR3 is TGTGCCAGCAGCTTAAGACAGGGAGGGTTTCAGCCCCAGCATTTT.

This sequence joins TRBV11-3 and TRBJ2-5, with 8 positions matching TRBD2. CDR1 SGHNT and CDR2 YENEEA come from the germline V gene. V gave up 5 bases and J gave up 7 bases; unmatched junction bases: 9. The CDR3 has 14 amino acids. The CDR3 protein is CASSTGAAGGTQYF. The CDR3 region has the DNA TGTGCCAGCAGCACGGGGGCCGCGGGGGGGACCCAGTACTTC.

V and J are TRBV5-5 and TRBJ2-5; TRBD2 matches 12 bases. Germline trimming cut 0 bases from V and 4 bases from J; bases unmatched to any gene: 7. Germline assignment: CDR1 SGHKS and CDR2 YYEKEE (reference sequence). The CDR3 contains 17 residues. The CDR3 loop reads CASSLARLAGGRETQYF. The CDR3 region has the DNA TGTGCCAGCAGCTTGGCCCGGCTAGCGGGAGGGAGAGAGACCCAGTACTTC.

In this sample, this clone turned up once. The rearrangement uses TRBV2 and TRBJ2-3, with D unclear. Germline V gives CDR1 SNHLY, CDR2 FYNNEI. CDR3 length equals 14 residues. V was shortened by 0 bases and J by 5 bases, with 9 bases between the two germline ends. The chain's CDR3 is CASSEALLGDTQYF. The CDR3 DNA reads TGTGCCAGCAGTGAAGCGCTTCTGGGAGATACGCAGTATTTT.

The V and J genes are TRBV7-8 and TRBJ1-1; D call uncertain. V was clipped by 3 bases and J by 0 bases, with 8 bases between them. CDR1 is SGHVS and CDR2 is FQNEAQ in the germline V gene. The CDR3 spans 14 residues. As DNA, the CDR3 is TGTGCCAGCAGCTTGTACCAGGTGAACACTGAAGCTTTCTTT. This sequence encodes CASSLYQVNTEAFF.

This clone has more than one count but fewer than ten. The chain recombines TRBV19 with TRBJ2-4; 10 bases map to TRBD1. V lost 7 bases and J lost 4; bases outside the gene matches: 13. The CDR3 loop spans 17 amino acids. Germline values: CDR1 LNHDA, CDR2 SQIVND (reference sequence). CDR3 in amino acids: CASTLTGQGSLKNIQYF. The CDR3 bases are TGTGCCAGTACCCTTACGGGACAGGGGTCGCTGAAAAACATTCAGTACTTC.

The chain uses TRBV5-6 and TRBJ1-2; D unclear. V lost 0 bases and J lost 3, with 9 bases in between. The CDR3 covers 14 residues. Germline assignment: CDR1 SGHDT and CDR2 YYEEEE. CDR3 region: CASSLEGGDYGYTF. The CDR3, as DNA: TGTGCCAGCAGCTTGGAGGGAGGAGACTATGGCTACACCTTC.

This chain connects TRBV6-1 to TRBJ1-1, with unresolved D. The CDR3 is made up of 16 amino acids. V lost 2 bases to trimming and J lost 1 base, with 14 bases between them. In germline, CDR1 is MNHNS, CDR2 SASEGT. In nucleotides, the CDR3 is TGTGCCAGCAGTGAAATCCAGTGGTACTCGAACACTGAAGCTTTCTTT. Translating gives CASSEIQWYSNTEAFF.

The chain recombines TRBV2 with TRBJ2-1, with 9 bases fitting TRBD1. V shed 6 bases and J 11 bases; nucleotides not matched to a gene: 5. Germline-derived CDR1 and CDR2 are SNHLY and FYNNEI. The CDR3 runs 12 residues. CDR3 sequence: CASSEQGAKQFF. For the CDR3, the DNA is TGTGCCAGCAGCGAACAGGGGGCGAAGCAGTTCTTC.

The V gene is TRBV7-8, the J gene TRBJ1-2; perhaps TRBD1 as D (5 bases). V lost 1 base to trimming and J lost 4 bases, with 13 bases between them. This CDR3 is built from 15 residues. CDR1 is SGHVS and CDR2 is FQNEAQ in the germline V gene. The DNA of the CDR3 is TGTGCCAGCAGCTTAGGGAGGGGCGGAGGCTATGGCTACACCTTC. Translation gives CASSLGRGGGYGYTF.

This clone was counted only a few times. The chain carries TRBV5-1 and TRBJ1-1; D is unclear. V lost 7 bases to trimming and J lost 1 base, with 17 bases between them. This CDR3 has 15 amino acids. In germline, CDR1 is SGHRS, CDR2 YFSETQ. The CDR3 loop is CASRPALAGNTEAFF. The CDR3 coding sequence is TGCGCCAGCCGTCCGGCCCTTGCGGGGAACACTGAAGCTTTCTTT.

The rearrangement joins TRBV14 to TRBJ2-7; 10 bases are a match to TRBD1. The CDR3 is 14 residues long. J lost 4 bases, V lost 4 bases, and 4 bases had no gene match. Germline-derived CDR1 and CDR2 are SGHDN and FVKESK. CDR3 bases: TGTGCCAGCAGCCGGGGACAGGGGACATACGAGCAGTACTTC. Its translation: CASSRGQGTYEQYF.

CDR3 coding DNA: TGTGCCAGCGGGACAGTGACTGAAGCTTTCTTT. It yields the protein CASGTVTEAFF. J is TRBJ1-1 and V is TRBV7-8, with 7 bases matching TRBD1. Germline CDR1 reads SGHVS; CDR2 reads FQNEAQ. V was pared by 8 bases and J by 5 bases, with 2 bases of the junction left unmatched. This CDR3 has 11 residues.

The chain employs TRBV6-1 and TRBJ1-2; no clear D gene. Germline V gene sequence: CDR1 MNHNS, CDR2 SASEGT. V shed 10 bases and J shed 8 bases, with 14 bases lying between them. CDR3 length equals 11 residues. CDR3 amino acids: CANFPPDGYTF. CDR3 nucleotides: TGTGCCAACTTTCCCCCCGACGGCTACACCTTC.

The rearrangement uses TRBV14 and TRBJ2-7, with D uncertain. Germline V gene data show CDR1 as SGHDN and CDR2 as FVKESK. Between the trimmed V and J ends, which lost 1 base and 7 bases, there was a span of 8 bases. The CDR3 has 12 amino acids. CDR3 in amino acids: CASSQVAREQYF. The CDR3 DNA follows: TGTGCCAGCAGCCAAGTGGCCCGGGAGCAGTACTTC.

The rearrangement joins TRBV4-2 to TRBJ1-2; D gene unclear. The CDR3 loop spans 15 amino acids. Trimming pared 0 bases from V and 7 bases from J, leaving 15 bases between. Germline V gene lookup returns CDR1 LGHNA and CDR2 YNFKEQ. The CDR3 nucleotides read TGTGCCAGCAGCCAAGATAGCCAGCGCGAGGGTGGCTACACCTTC. Translating it yields CASSQDSQREGGYTF.

The rearrangement links TRBV5-1 to TRBJ2-2, with 10 nucleotides matching TRBD2. The CDR3 totals 17 residues. Germline CDR1 SGHRS, CDR2 YFSETQ. V lost 0 bases, J lost 1 base, and 3 bases stayed unmatched. Written as DNA, the CDR3 is TGCGCCAGCAGCTTGGGCGTAGCGGGGGGGAACACCGGGGAGCTGTTTTTT. It codes for CASSLGVAGGNTGELFF.

The chain carries TRBV12-5 and TRBJ1-1; 9 positions agree with TRBD1. Germline CDR1 reads LGHNT; CDR2 reads FRNRAP. Trimming cost V 4 bases and J 2 bases; bases outside gene matches: 8. The CDR3 sequence is 16 residues long. The CDR3 region is CASGSDRGAGNTEAFF. The DNA of the CDR3 is TGTGCTAGTGGTTCAGACAGGGGGGCGGGTAACACTGAAGCTTTCTTT.

The chain links TRBV2 to TRBJ1-1; maybe TRBD1 (5 bases). Trimming took 6 bases from V and 5 from J, leaving 13 bases between them. Looked up from germline, CDR1 is SNHLY and CDR2 is FYNNEI. CDR3 length: 13 amino acids. CDR3 sequence reads: CASRNGAGTEAFF. The CDR3, as DNA: TGTGCCAGCAGGAACGGGGCGGGGACTGAAGCTTTCTTT. Together with reference TRBV2 and TRBJ1-1, the CDR3 gives the full variable domain: EPEVTQTPSHQVTQMGQEVILRCVPISNHLYFYWYRQILGQKVEFLVSFYNNEISEKSEIFDDQFSVERPDGSNFTLKIRSTKLEDSAMYFCASRNGAGTEAFFGQGTRLTVV.

J is TRBJ2-5 and V is TRBV19, with TRBD2 identical over 7 bases. Germline V gene lookup returns CDR1 LNHDA and CDR2 SQIVND (reference sequence). This CDR3 has 19 residues. The V segment lost 3 bases and the J segment 2 bases; nucleotides outside the gene matches: 18. Written as DNA, the CDR3 is TGTGCCAGTAGTATTATCCCAACTTCCCCAGCGGGACTTCAAGAGACCCAGTACTTC. It yields the protein CASSIIPTSPAGLQETQYF. Combining the CDR3 with reference TRBV19 and TRBJ2-5 gives the whole variable domain DGGITQSPKYLFRKEGQNVTLSCEQNLNHDAMYWYRQDPGQGLRLIYYSQIVNDFQKGDIAEGYSVSREKKESFPLTVTSAQKNPTAFYLCASSIIPTSPAGLQETQYFGPGTRLLVL.

The V call is TRBV5-4, the J call TRBJ2-7; a weak D match, TRBD2 (7 bases). Germline assignment: CDR1 SGHNT and CDR2 YYREEE (reference sequence). CDR3 length equals 16 residues. Trimming left V 3 bases short and J 3 bases short, with 19 bases between. Written as DNA, the CDR3 is TGTGCCAGCAGCTCCCCTAAAGGCGGGGGCTTCTACGAGCAGTACTTC. Translation gives CASSSPKGGGFYEQYF.

This clone is a singleton in its sample. The chain has TRBV2 and TRBJ2-5; TRBD2 aligns across 10 bases. The J segment lost 5 bases and the V segment lost 1 base, leaving 7 bases of the junction unmatched. Germline V gene data show CDR1 as SNHLY and CDR2 as FYNNEI. The length of the CDR3 is 16 residues. The CDR3 spells CASSEDTSGDGETQYF. CDR3 nucleotide sequence: TGTGCCAGCAGTGAAGACACTAGCGGGGATGGGGAGACCCAGTACTTC.

Of note for this clone: A read error may produce the germline difference seen at one junction end. The V call is TRBV12-5, the J call TRBJ2-1; 10 positions agree with TRBD2. Germline-derived CDR1 and CDR2 are LGHNT and FRNRAP. This CDR3 is built from 16 residues. The CDR3, as DNA: TGTGCTGGTGGTTTGGTACTAGCGGGACTAGGCAATGAGCAGTTCTTC. Translating it yields CAGGLVLAGLGNEQFF.

V and J are TRBV21-1 and TRBJ2-3; TRBD1 was called by the table and not checked on the DNA. TRBV21-1 is annotated as a pseudogene. The length of the CDR3 is 16 residues. The CDR3 nucleotides are TGTGCCAGCAGCCCTAACAGGGAATCCTCCACAGATACGCAGTATTTT. It codes for CASSPNRESSTDTQYF.